This T cell receptor beta chain emerged from a study of T cell changes during pregnancy in multiple sclerosis. Worth noting for this clone: Relative to the germline gene, one junction end is altered; a read error may explain this.

Germline CDR1 SGHDN, CDR2 FVKESK. CDR3 size: 13 residues. TCRdb keeps only in-frame clones here, not all; method: immunoSEQ multiplex PCR. The sample lists tens of thousands of clones; around nine tenths were seen once. V is TRBV14 and J is TRBJ1-2, with 7 bases fitting TRBD1. The TCR sequence derives from a female donor in good health, enrolled as a control in a pregnancy study. This material consisted of peripheral blood, taken in the second trimester of pregnancy. The CDR3 bases are TGTGCCAGCAGTCTGGACAGGTCTCCCCAAAGGGCCTTC. As protein: CASSLDRSPQRAF.